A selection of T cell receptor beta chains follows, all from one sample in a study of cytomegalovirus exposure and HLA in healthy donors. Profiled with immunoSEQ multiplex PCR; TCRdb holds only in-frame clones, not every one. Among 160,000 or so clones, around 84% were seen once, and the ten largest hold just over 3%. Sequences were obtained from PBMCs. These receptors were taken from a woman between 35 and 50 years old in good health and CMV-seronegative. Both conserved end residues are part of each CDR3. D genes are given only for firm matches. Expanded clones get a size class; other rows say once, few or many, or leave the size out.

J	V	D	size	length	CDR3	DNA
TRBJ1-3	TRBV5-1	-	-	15	CASRILSGTGNTIYF	TGCGCCAGCAGAATTCTATCAGGGACTGGAAACACCATATATTTT
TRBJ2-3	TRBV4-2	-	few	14	CASSPPGGPDTQYF	TGTGCCAGCAGCCCCCCCGGAGGGCCAGATACGCAGTATTTT
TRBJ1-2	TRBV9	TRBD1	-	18	CASSVVPGQGRAGDGYTF	TGTGCCAGCAGCGTAGTCCCCGGACAGGGGCGCGCAGGGGATGGCTACACCTTC
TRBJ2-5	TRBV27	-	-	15	CASSLLGGRRETQYF	TGTGCCAGCAGTTTATTAGGTGGGAGACGAGAGACCCAGTACTTC
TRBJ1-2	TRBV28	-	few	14	CASSSPTVGDGYTF	TGTGCCAGCAGTTCCCCGACAGTTGGGGATGGCTACACCTTC
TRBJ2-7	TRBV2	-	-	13	CASRAGTTYEQYF	TGTGCCAGCAGAGCCGGGACAACCTACGAGCAGTACTTC
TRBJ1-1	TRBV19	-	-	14	CASSMRQPGTEAFF	TGTGCCAGTAGTATGAGACAGCCAGGGACTGAAGCTTTCTTT
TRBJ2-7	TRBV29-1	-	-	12	CSALGEGYEQYF	TGCAGCGCATTGGGAGAGGGCTACGAGCAGTACTTC
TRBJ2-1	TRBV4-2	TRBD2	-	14	CASSPWTSGDEQFF	TGTGCCAGCAGCCCGTGGACCAGCGGGGATGAGCAGTTCTTC
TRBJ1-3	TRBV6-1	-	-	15	CASSEWRSSGNTIYF	TGTGCCAGCAGTGAATGGAGGAGCTCTGGAAACACCATATATTTT
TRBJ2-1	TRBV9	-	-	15	CASSPGRGRYNEQFF	TGTGCCAGCAGCCCCGGGCGGGGCAGATACAATGAGCAGTTCTTC
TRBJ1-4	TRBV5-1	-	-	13	CASSSPTGEKLFF	TGCGCCAGCAGCTCCCCGACAGGTGAAAAACTGTTTTTT
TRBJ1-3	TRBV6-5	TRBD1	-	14	CASRRDRPGNTIYF	TGTGCCAGCAGAAGGGACAGACCTGGAAACACCATATATTTT
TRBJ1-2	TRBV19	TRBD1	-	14	CASRVPQGGHGYTF	TGTGCCAGTCGAGTACCACAGGGGGGACATGGCTACACCTTC
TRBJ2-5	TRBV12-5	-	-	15	CASGIAGGHQETQYF	TGTGCTAGTGGTATAGCCGGGGGACACCAAGAGACCCAGTACTTC
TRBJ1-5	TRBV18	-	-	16	CASSPRAAGYNQPQHF	TGTGCCAGCTCACCTAGGGCCGCAGGGTACAATCAGCCCCAGCATTTT